The 17 T cell receptor beta chains in this list originate from one sample, sequenced in a study of T-cell memory formation after mild COVID-19. TCRdb reprocessed the 5' RACE reads with MiXCR, giving one entry per CDR3 protein. The sample shows over 150,000 distinct CDR3 sequences, about 18% of them seen only once. Sequences were obtained from PBMCs or a T cell subset sorted from them (not recorded which). Receptors were obtained from a man between 18 and 29 years old who had mild COVID-19 (a few samples of this study predate the infection). Cell type and time point are not known.

This clonotype was seen a few times. The chain combines TRBV7-3 with TRBJ2-3; TRBD2 is a possible D gene (5 bases). The CDR3 contains 14 residues. Per germline, CDR1 SGHTA and CDR2 FQGTGA. V lost 5 bases and J 5 bases, leaving 14 bases between the germline ends. The CDR3 spells CASSQVGGEDTQYF. As DNA, the CDR3 is TGTGCCAGCAGCCAGGTTGGAGGTGAAGATACGCAGTATTTT.

In its sample, this clonotype was seen many times. The chain employs TRBV7-2 and TRBJ2-1, with 8 bases that match TRBD1. J lost 5 bases, V lost 5 bases, and 5 bases had no gene match. Germline V gene data show CDR1 as SGHTA and CDR2 as FQGNSA. The CDR3 runs 14 residues. CDR3 coding DNA: TGTGCCAGCAGCCCAGGGGGCAGAAACAATGAGCAGTTCTTC. Its protein product is CASSPGGRNNEQFF.

This chain uses TRBV7-2 with TRBJ1-5; TRBD1 matches at 8 bases. From germline, CDR1 is SGHTA and CDR2 FQGNSA. V lost 0 bases and J lost 6; bases outside the gene matches: 10. This CDR3 is 17 amino acids long. CDR3 sequence (DNA): TGTGCCAGCAGCTTAGCGCCCGGACAGGGAGGGGGTCAGCCCCAGCATTTT. Protein: CASSLAPGQGGGQPQHF.

This clonotype was recorded at least ten times. The CDR3 reads CASGGQEQYF. The CDR3 DNA reads as TGTGCCAGCGGGGGTCAAGAGCAGTACTTC. The rearrangement links TRBV7-9 to TRBJ2-7; either TRBD1 or TRBD2 may supply D (5 bases each). V shed 8 bases and J shed 7 bases, with 9 bases lying between them. Germline V gene data show CDR1 as SEHNR and CDR2 as FQNEAQ (reference sequence). The CDR3 is 10 residues long.

This clonotype was observed a handful of times. The chain has TRBV7-9 and TRBJ2-1; the match to TRBD2 covers 12 bases. The CDR3 loop spans 15 amino acids. Per germline, CDR1 SEHNR and CDR2 FQNEAQ (reference sequence). The V segment lost 5 bases and the J segment 9 bases; nucleotides outside the gene matches: 8. The CDR3 DNA is TGTGCCAGCAGCCGAGGACTAGCGGGGATGAGTGAGCAGTTCTTC. Its translation: CASSRGLAGMSEQFF.

The table lists this clonotype with a few counts. V and J are TRBV7-2 and TRBJ1-5, with D possibly TRBD1 on 5 matching bases. Germline V CDR1 and CDR2: SGHTA, FQGNSA. There are 13 residues in the CDR3. Trimming shortened V by 5 bases and J by 9 bases, and 14 bases separated the two germline ends. The CDR3 region is CASSRDRGRPQHF. CDR3 nucleotide sequence: TGTGCCAGCAGCAGGGACCGGGGACGGCCCCAGCATTTT. The variable domain in full, completed from reference TRBV7-2 and TRBJ1-5, reads GAGVSQSPSNKVTEKGKDVELRCDPISGHTALYWYRQSLGQGLEFLIYFQGNSAPDKSGLPSDRFSAERTGGSVSTLTIQRTQQEDSAVYLCASSRDRGRPQHFGDGTRLSIL.

This clonotype was detected only a few times. The rearrangement links TRBV28 to TRBJ1-5; D is possibly TRBD1 (6 bases). The V end was cut by 6 bases, the J end by 6 bases, with 21 bases between. Per the germline V gene, CDR1 is MDHEN and CDR2 is SYDVKM. The CDR3 consists of 16 residues. Here the CDR3 reads CASRFFAGRGRQPQHF. The DNA of the CDR3 is TGTGCCAGCAGATTCTTTGCCGGCAGGGGCCGTCAGCCCCAGCATTTT.

The rearrangement links TRBV20-1 to TRBJ2-3; no clear D gene. CDR3 size: 15 residues. The V end was cut by 4 bases, the J end by 4 bases, with 18 bases between. Germline lookup yields CDR1 DFQATT and CDR2 SNEGSKA (reference sequence). The CDR3 bases are TGCAGTGCTACTCCCAATGTGCATTATCCAGATACGCAGTATTTT. It translates to CSATPNVHYPDTQYF.

The sample holds a few counts of this clonotype. The chain is built from TRBV20-1 and TRBJ1-1; D remains unclear. Germline assignment: CDR1 DFQATT and CDR2 SNEGSKA (reference sequence). This CDR3 has 8 amino acids. The V gene lost 4 bases and the J gene lost 11 bases, with 5 bases spanning the gap. CDR3 loop: CSANWAFF. The CDR3 DNA sequence: TGCAGTGCTAACTGGGCTTTCTTT.

The rearrangement uses TRBV5-1 and TRBJ2-1; D remains ambiguous. CDR1 SGHRS and CDR2 YFSETQ come from the germline V gene. V lost 0 bases to trimming and J lost 7 bases, with 11 bases between them. The CDR3 sequence is 14 residues long. CDR3 DNA: TGCGCCAGCAGCTTGGCTGGAGTAGGAAATGAGCAGTTCTTC. Its protein is CASSLAGVGNEQFF.

The V call is TRBV5-1, the J call TRBJ1-2, with TRBD1 matching over 11 bases. The CDR3 is made up of 16 amino acids. V lost 3 bases, J lost 0 bases, and 4 bases stayed unmatched. Germline V gives CDR1 SGHRS, CDR2 YFSETQ. CDR3 coding DNA: TGCGCCAGCAGCTCGGGACAGGGGGTTACTAACTATGGCTACACCTTC. Translating it yields CASSSGQGVTNYGYTF. Looking up the rest from reference TRBV5-1 and TRBJ1-2 gives the full variable domain: KAGVTQTPRYLIKTRGQQVTLSCSPISGHRSVSWYQQTPGQGLQFLFEYFSETQRNKGNFPGRFSGRQFSNSRSEMNVSTLELGDSALYLCASSSGQGVTNYGYTFGSGTRLTVV.

This clonotype was observed a few times. The chain employs TRBV7-2 and TRBJ2-1; 12 bases are a match to TRBD1. This CDR3 has 13 amino acids. Germline lookup yields CDR1 SGHTA and CDR2 FQGNSA. Trimming removed 5 bases from V and 11 bases from J; junction bases left unmatched: 4. This CDR3 is CASSPGTGGKQFF. The CDR3 nucleotides are TGTGCCAGCAGCCCCGGGACAGGGGGCAAGCAGTTCTTC.

This clonotype was seen a few times. The chain carries TRBV3-1 and TRBJ2-2; D remains unclear. Trimming shortened V by 2 bases and J by 6 bases, and 7 bases separated the two germline ends. The CDR3 loop spans 13 amino acids. The germline V gene has CDR1 LGHDT and CDR2 YNNKEL (reference sequence). The CDR3 here is CASSQTQPGELFF. The CDR3 nucleotides are TGTGCCAGCAGCCAAACCCAACCCGGGGAGCTGTTTTTT.

This clonotype was seen only a few times. The chain is built from TRBV5-1 and TRBJ2-3; D remains unclear. This CDR3 has 14 amino acids. Per the germline V gene, CDR1 is SGHRS and CDR2 is YFSETQ. V lost 0 bases to trimming and J lost 4 bases, with 9 bases between them. The DNA for the CDR3 is TGCGCCAGCAGCTTGGGTCAGTCAGCAGATACGCAGTATTTT. This translates into CASSLGQSADTQYF. Full variable domain (missing parts from reference TRBV5-1 and TRBJ2-3): KAGVTQTPRYLIKTRGQQVTLSCSPISGHRSVSWYQQTPGQGLQFLFEYFSETQRNKGNFPGRFSGRQFSNSRSEMNVSTLELGDSALYLCASSLGQSADTQYFGPGTRLTVL.

The rearrangement links TRBV6-5 to TRBJ1-5; 9 bases are shared with TRBD1. J was trimmed by 11 bases and V by 4 bases; bases with no gene match: 15. Germline CDR1 is MNHEY and CDR2 is SVGAGI. The CDR3 extends over 16 amino acids. For the CDR3, the DNA is TGTGCCAGCAGTTCCCTCGGGACAGGGCAGGAGGGGGCCCAGCATTTT. Its protein product is CASSSLGTGQEGAQHF.

The sample holds a few counts of this clonotype. The genes are TRBV12-3 or TRBV12-4 and TRBJ1-5; TRBD1 matches at 7 bases. CDR3 length: 14 residues. The junction had 8 bases not matched to a gene; V was cut back by 5 bases and J by 7 bases. CDR3 DNA sequence: TGTGCCAGCAGTATTCGACAGGGTCGACAGCCCCAGCATTTT. Its protein is CASSIRQGRQPQHF.

This clonotype was counted a few times. The V and J genes are TRBV2 and TRBJ1-2; 7 nucleotides align to TRBD1. Germline trimming cut 1 base from V and 7 bases from J; bases unmatched to any gene: 6. CDR3 size: 14 residues. The germline V gene has CDR1 SNHLY and CDR2 FYNNEI. CDR3 amino acids: CASSEGRGPGGYTF. The CDR3 region has the DNA TGTGCCAGCAGTGAAGGAAGGGGGCCGGGTGGCTACACCTTC.